Following are 10 T cell receptor beta chains from one sample sequenced in a study of OX40 agonist ivuxolimab in advanced cancers. Clones were sequenced by immunoSEQ multiplex PCR, and TCRdb holds only the in-frame ones, with some missing. Of tens of thousands of clones in the sample, 86% were seen once. The sequenced sample was CD4+ or CD8+ T cells sorted from blood, obtained in a trial of the OX40 agonist ivuxolimab. All receptors come from an adult with an advanced solid tumor such as melanoma, head and neck, liver or kidney cancer.

This clone was detected a few times. V gene TRBV6-1 combines with J gene TRBJ1-2; tentatively, D is TRBD1 (5 bases). With 3 bases removed from V and 14 bases from J, the gap between germline ends came to 13 bases. The CDR3 covers 11 residues. From germline, CDR1 is MNHNS and CDR2 SASEGT. This chain's CDR3 is CASSDRGGGTF. Written as DNA, the CDR3 is TGTGCCAGCAGTGACCGGGGCGGTGGGACCTTC.

The gene calls are TRBV28 and TRBJ1-2, with D possibly being TRBD1 (5 bases). V was clipped by 6 bases and J by 7 bases, with 12 bases between them. CDR3 length equals 12 residues. Germline CDR1 reads MDHEN; CDR2 reads SYDVKM. The CDR3: CASRGAGSGYTF. DNA for the CDR3: TGTGCCAGCAGAGGGGCCGGTTCTGGCTACACCTTC.

The chain combines TRBV19 with TRBJ1-6; D call uncertain. Germline CDR1 and CDR2: LNHDA and SQIVND (reference sequence). V dropped 6 bases and J dropped 9 bases, with 12 bases sitting between them. This CDR3 comprises 13 residues. The CDR3 is CASREAGLSPLHF. CDR3 bases: TGTGCCAGTAGGGAGGCAGGCCTTTCACCCCTCCACTTT.

The sample holds one count of this clone. The rearrangement links TRBV28 to TRBJ1-6; 8 bases fit TRBD1. V trimming: 5 bases; J trimming: 3 bases; junction bases outside the gene matches: 9. Germline CDR1 and CDR2: MDHEN and SYDVKM. This CDR3 is 17 amino acids long. The CDR3 DNA sequence: TGTGCCAGCAGTCCTCCCCAACAGGGGGACTATAATTCACCCCTCCACTTT. Translating gives CASSPPQQGDYNSPLHF. Looking up the rest from reference TRBV28 and TRBJ1-6 gives the full variable domain: DVKVTQSSRYLVKRTGEKVFLECVQDMDHENMFWYRQDPGLGLRLIYFSYDVKMKEKGDIPEGYSVSREKKERFSLILESASTNQTSMYLCASSPPQQGDYNSPLHFGNGTRLTVT.

The chain is built from TRBV6-1 and TRBJ2-5, with D unresolved. This CDR3 has 12 residues. The germline V gene encodes CDR1 MNHNS and CDR2 SASEGT. V was pared by 7 bases and J by 5 bases, with 11 bases between. The CDR3 DNA reads TGTGCCAGCACCCTTGCTCTGGAGACCCAGTACTTC. Its protein product is CASTLALETQYF.

The rearrangement links TRBV28 to TRBJ1-1; D gene ambiguous. The CDR3 contains 14 residues. From germline, CDR1 is MDHEN and CDR2 SYDVKM. Trimming shortened V by 2 bases and J by 5 bases, and 12 bases separated the two germline ends. CDR3 loop: CASSLPGSWTEAFF. In DNA, the CDR3 is TGTGCCAGCAGTTTACCTGGGAGCTGGACTGAAGCTTTCTTT.

The chain carries TRBV28 and TRBJ1-2, with D perhaps TRBD1 (6 bases). V gave up 6 bases and J gave up 3 bases, with 14 bases separating them. The CDR3 length is 14 residues. CDR1 is MDHEN and CDR2 is SYDVKM in the germline V gene. CDR3 in DNA: TGTGCCAGCAGGGCCGGGACACAACACTATGGCTACACCTTC. Amino acids: CASRAGTQHYGYTF.

The chain links TRBV10-1 to TRBJ2-5; 15 nucleotides agree with TRBD2. Trimming took 0 bases from V and 4 from J; bases not matched to a gene: 12. The germline V gene encodes CDR1 WNHNN and CDR2 SYGVQD (reference sequence). The CDR3 has 20 residues. The CDR3 region is CASSESGTSGGSIGAETQYF. The CDR3 coding sequence is TGCGCCAGCAGTGAGTCAGGGACTAGCGGGGGGTCCATCGGAGCAGAGACCCAGTACTTC.

The J gene is TRBJ1-2, the V gene TRBV19; 8 nucleotides line up with TRBD1. The CDR3 is 15 amino acids. Germline V gene data show CDR1 as LNHDA and CDR2 as SQIVND (reference sequence). V lost 0 bases and J lost 5; bases outside the gene matches: 5. CDR3 loop: CASSIEGQEPYGYTF. The CDR3, as DNA: TGTGCCAGTAGTATAGAGGGACAGGAGCCTTATGGCTACACCTTC. Using reference TRBV19 and TRBJ1-2 for the parts outside the CDR3, the full variable domain is DGGITQSPKYLFRKEGQNVTLSCEQNLNHDAMYWYRQDPGQGLRLIYYSQIVNDFQKGDIAEGYSVSREKKESFPLTVTSAQKNPTAFYLCASSIEGQEPYGYTFGSGTRLTVV.

CDR3 DNA: TGTGCCAGCAGGGCGACAGGAGGCTACACCTTC. It yields the protein CASRATGGYTF. The chain has TRBV25-1 and TRBJ1-2, with D maybe TRBD1 (6 bases). The CDR3 consists of 11 residues. Germline V gene sequence: CDR1 MGHDK, CDR2 SYGVNS. V was clipped by 6 bases and J by 8 bases, with 10 bases between them.